The 20 T cell receptor beta chains reported below all come from one sample, sequenced in a study of beta chain features in type 1 diabetes. Overall study findings and caveats: Patients with Type 1 diabetes showed moderately but significantly shorter TCRB CDR3s in all four CD4+ subsets.

These receptors' targets are unknown. Expressed TCRB transcripts were sequenced because the entire RNA isolate underwent reverse transcription. TCRdb's table, derived via immunoSEQ multiplex PCR, lists solely in-frame clones and lacks some. The sample has 200,000 to 250,000 clones; over 11% are singletons. The sequenced sample was naive CD4+ T cells from blood. These receptor sequences come from a man aged 25-45 years with type 1 diabetes.

A few counts support this clone. V and J are TRBV9 and TRBJ1-5; D is undetermined. Germline V lookup: CDR1 SGDLS, CDR2 YYNGEE. Between the trimmed V and J ends, which lost 4 bases and 0 bases, there was a span of 8 bases. The CDR3 covers 14 residues. The CDR3 bases are TGTGCCAGCAGCACAGACATTAGCAATCAGCCCCAGCATTTT. Its protein product is CASSTDISNQPQHF. Combining the CDR3 with reference TRBV9 and TRBJ1-5 gives the whole variable domain DSGVTQTPKHLITATGQRVTLRCSPRSGDLSVYWYQQSLDQGLQFLIQYYNGEERAKGNILERFSAQQFPDLHSELNLSSLELGDSALYFCASSTDISNQPQHFGDGTRLSIL.

This chain uses TRBV2 with TRBJ2-1, with 9 bases lining up with TRBD2. Germline V gene lookup returns CDR1 SNHLY and CDR2 FYNNEI. V dropped 5 bases and J dropped 2; count of bases not matched to a gene: 4. The CDR3 extends over 15 amino acids. For the CDR3, the DNA is TGTGCCAGCAGTAAAGAGCGGGGGGCCTACAATGAGCAGTTCTTC. Protein sequence: CASSKERGAYNEQFF.

The table lists this clone with a few counts. CDR3 in amino acids: CSVDSGTDLTDTQYF. The CDR3, as DNA: TGCAGCGTCGATTCCGGGACAGACCTGACAGATACGCAGTATTTT. The chain uses TRBV29-1 and TRBJ2-3; 7 bases align to TRBD1. Looked up from germline, CDR1 is SQVTM and CDR2 is ANQGSEA. This CDR3 spans 15 amino acids. V lost 6 bases to trimming and J lost 3 bases; unmatched junction nucleotides: 12.

V is TRBV5-1 and J is TRBJ2-2; 7 bases match TRBD1. CDR1 and CDR2 from the germline V gene are SGHRS and YFSETQ. Losses at the gene ends were 4 bases for V and 6 bases for J; bases not matched to a gene: 12. This CDR3 is built from 16 residues. The CDR3 is CASSQATGPFPGELFF. The DNA of the CDR3 is TGCGCCAGCAGCCAAGCGACAGGGCCATTTCCCGGGGAGCTGTTTTTT.

Only a few counts were recorded for this clone. The chain employs TRBV21-1 and TRBJ2-1; the table's D gene call, TRBD2, was not cross checked with the DNA. TRBV21-1 corresponds to a pseudogene. This CDR3 has 15 amino acids. DNA of the CDR3: TGTGCCAGCAGCAATCGTGGGACTAACTACAATGAGCAGTTCTTC. This sequence encodes CASSNRGTNYNEQFF.

There are a few counts of this clone. This chain links TRBV11-2 with TRBJ2-3; the D gene is possibly TRBD2 (5 bases). The CDR3 loop spans 12 amino acids. V was trimmed by 1 base and J by 9 bases, leaving 8 bases between them. CDR1 and CDR2 from the germline V gene are SGHAT and FQNNGV. The DNA of the CDR3 is TGTGCCAGCAGCTTAGGGGAGCAGACGCAGTATTTT. Translation gives CASSLGEQTQYF.

This clone was counted between two and nine times. The chain carries TRBV5-4 and TRBJ2-5; no reliable D call. The ends were cut back, 0 bases at V and 5 bases at J, with 11 bases in the middle. The germline CDR1 and CDR2 sequences are SGHNT and YYREEE (reference sequence). This CDR3 comprises 14 residues. The CDR3 coding sequence is TGTGCCAGCAGCTTGGACCTAGAATGGGAGACCCAGTACTTC. Encoded protein: CASSLDLEWETQYF.

The chain carries TRBV30 and TRBJ2-1; tentative D call: TRBD2 (5 bases). Trimming removed 4 bases at V and 0 bases at J, with 10 bases between. There are 14 residues in the CDR3. Germline lookup yields CDR1 GTSNPN and CDR2 SVGIG (reference sequence). The CDR3 region is CAWMAGNSYNEQFF. The CDR3 DNA reads TGTGCCTGGATGGCGGGCAACTCCTACAATGAGCAGTTCTTC.

The CDR3 is CASRQVSEKLFF. The CDR3 DNA follows: TGTGCCAGCCGTCAGGTATCGGAAAAACTGTTTTTT. This chain links TRBV2 with TRBJ1-4; D unresolved. CDR1 is SNHLY and CDR2 is FYNNEI in the germline V gene. The V end lost 8 bases, the J end lost 8 bases, and 12 bases lay between the germline ends. The CDR3 extends over 12 amino acids. The whole variable domain, filled in from reference TRBV2 and TRBJ1-4, reads EPEVTQTPSHQVTQMGQEVILRCVPISNHLYFYWYRQILGQKVEFLVSFYNNEISEKSEIFDDQFSVERPDGSNFTLKIRSTKLEDSAMYFCASRQVSEKLFFGSGTQLSVL.

A few counts support this clone. The genes are TRBV27 and TRBJ1-6, with D possibly being TRBD1 (6 bases). CDR3 length: 15 residues. Germline V gives CDR1 MNHEY, CDR2 SMNVEV (reference sequence). Deletions cut 4 bases from V and 9 bases from J, with 16 bases between. The CDR3 DNA reads TGTGCCAGCAGTTGGCAGGGACAATTGGGTTCACCCCTCCACTTT. This sequence encodes CASSWQGQLGSPLHF.

This clone has more than one count but fewer than ten. This chain joins TRBV5-1 and TRBJ1-2; D not resolved. Germline assignment: CDR1 SGHRS and CDR2 YFSETQ. Trimming stripped 1 base from V and 6 bases from J, with 13 bases between. The CDR3 contains 14 residues. In DNA, the CDR3 is TGCGCCAGCAGCTTGTCCGATGCGGAGGATGGCTACACCTTC. This codes for CASSLSDAEDGYTF.

This clone was seen a few times. The chain uses TRBV18 and TRBJ2-7; D is perhaps TRBD2 (6 bases). CDR1 is KGHSH, CDR2 LQKENI, per germline. Deletions cut 5 bases from V and 7 bases from J, with 18 bases between. The CDR3 has 14 residues. As DNA, the CDR3 is TGTGCCAGCTCATCCAAGACACCCGGAGGGGAGCAGTACTTC. Amino acid sequence: CASSSKTPGGEQYF. Complete variable domain (other parts from reference TRBV18 and TRBJ2-7): NAGVMQNPRHLVRRRGQEARLRCSPMKGHSHVYWYRQLPEEGLKFMVYLQKENIIDESGMPKERFSAEFPKEGPSILRIQQVVRGDSAAYFCASSSKTPGGEQYFGPGTRLTVT.

In its sample, this clone was seen a few times. The rearrangement uses TRBV27 and TRBJ1-2, with 11 bases identical to TRBD1. The junction had 7 bases not matched to a gene; V was cut back by 7 bases and J by 6 bases. The germline CDR1 and CDR2 sequences are MNHEY and SMNVEV (reference sequence). The CDR3 is 14 residues long. CDR3 nucleotide sequence: TGTGCCAGCACCCGGACAGGGGGCCAGGATGGCTACACCTTC. Protein product: CASTRTGGQDGYTF.

This sequence joins TRBV30 and TRBJ2-3; a possible D gene is TRBD1 (5 bases). From germline, CDR1 is GTSNPN and CDR2 SVGIG (reference sequence). The CDR3 loop spans 16 amino acids. Trimming removed 5 bases at V and 4 bases at J, with 22 bases between. CDR3 sequence: CAWGALTSSRADTQYF. In DNA form, the CDR3 reads TGTGCCTGGGGGGCCCTCACCTCCAGCAGGGCAGATACGCAGTATTTT.

The V call is TRBV5-1, the J call TRBJ2-2; D is ambiguous. Germline CDR1 and CDR2: SGHRS and YFSETQ. V was trimmed by 0 bases and J by 5 bases, leaving 5 bases between them. The CDR3 is made up of 13 amino acids. The CDR3 region is CASSLAVTGELFF. CDR3 coding DNA: TGCGCCAGCAGCTTGGCCGTAACCGGGGAGCTGTTTTTT.

This clone was recorded a few times. This chain joins TRBV14 and TRBJ2-1, with D possibly TRBD2 on 6 matching bases. Germline V gene lookup returns CDR1 SGHDN and CDR2 FVKESK. V was pared by 4 bases and J by 1 base, with 17 bases between. The CDR3 consists of 17 residues. In nucleotides, the CDR3 is TGTGCCAGCAGCCCTTACGTTGGGCTAGCGTCCTACAATGAGCAGTTCTTC. Its translation: CASSPYVGLASYNEQFF.

The sample holds a few counts of this clone. V gene TRBV29-1 combines with J gene TRBJ1-2; D not certain. Per the germline V gene, CDR1 is SQVTM and CDR2 is ANQGSEA. The CDR3 consists of 13 residues. With 0 bases removed from V and 8 bases from J, the gap between germline ends came to 13 bases. The CDR3, as DNA: TGCAGCGTTGAAGAGAGTGCAGGCTTAGGCTACACCTTC. Its translation: CSVEESAGLGYTF.

This clone has a handful of counts. This rearrangement joins TRBV30 to TRBJ2-5; D not resolved. The end of the DNA aligns better with TRBJ2-7, so the J call may be wrong. The CDR3 has 9 residues. The V gene's germline CDR1 is GTSNPN and CDR2 SVGIG (reference sequence). CDR3 amino acids: CAWHYEQYF. The DNA for the CDR3 is TGTGCCTGGCACTACGAGCAGTACTTC.

The chain links TRBV5-4 to TRBJ2-5, with 7 bases aligning to TRBD1. Looked up from germline, CDR1 is SGHNT and CDR2 is YYREEE (reference sequence). This CDR3 has 14 amino acids. J lost 3 bases, V lost 0 bases, and 2 bases had no gene match. The DNA for the CDR3 is TGTGCCAGCAGCTTGGACACAGGGGAAGAGACCCAGTACTTC. The encoded protein is CASSLDTGEETQYF.

The chain recombines TRBV14 with TRBJ1-2, with TRBD1 matching 7 bases. V gave up 1 base and J gave up 4 bases; unmatched junction bases: 3. Germline lookup yields CDR1 SGHDN and CDR2 FVKESK. The CDR3 length is 14 residues. This chain's CDR3 is CASSQGGTAYGYTF. The CDR3 DNA reads TGTGCCAGCAGCCAAGGAGGGACAGCCTATGGCTACACCTTC. The whole variable domain, filled in from reference TRBV14 and TRBJ1-2, reads EAGVTQFPSHSVIEKGQTVTLRCDPISGHDNLYWYRRVMGKEIKFLLHFVKESKQDESGMPNNRFLAERTGGTYSTLKVQPAELEDSGVYFCASSQGGTAYGYTFGSGTRLTVV.